This paragraph reports one T cell receptor beta chain. This sample was included in a study of T-cell memory formation after mild COVID-19. Study-wide background: For the most part, TCR clusters were specific to one donor.

In TCRdb, the 5' RACE reads were re-called with MiXCR into one record per CDR3 protein. The sample yields hundreds of thousands of distinct CDR3 sequences, roughly 8% seen once. The V end lost 8 bases, the J end lost 8 bases, and 9 bases lay between the germline ends. The CDR3 runs 11 residues. The sequenced sample consisted of PBMCs or a T cell subset sorted from them (not recorded which). The source of this sequence is a man aged 18 to 30 who had mild COVID-19 (a few samples of this study predate the infection). Cell type and time point are not known. V is TRBV12-3 or TRBV12-4 and J is TRBJ1-4; D remains unclear. CDR3 region: CASLGGEKLFF. The CDR3, as DNA: TGTGCCAGCCTAGGCGGGGAAAAACTGTTTTTT.